Listed below are T cell receptor beta chains from one sample, sequenced in a study of spatial heterogeneity in lung cancer. TCRdb re-called the 5' RACE reads with MiXCR, one entry per CDR3 protein. The sample carries fewer than 30,000 distinct CDR3 sequences, under 7% recorded once. The sample here was PBMCs, taken at follow-up. The source is a male donor with early-stage non-small cell lung cancer. Both conserved end residues are trimmed from each CDR3. Fields, in order: J gene, clone size, V gene, CDR3 length, CDR3 protein. Size tells how often a clone was seen (once, few, many) or the class of an expanded clone, and some rows leave it out.

>TRBJ1-2|many|TRBV7-9|12
ASSLAGQVLGYT
>TRBJ2-1|many|TRBV7-8|13
ASIQNRGWKNEQF
>TRBJ2-5|many|TRBV5-1|11
ASSLEGGETQY
>TRBJ2-1|many|TRBV19|13
ASSIRAGGRNEQF
>TRBJ2-3|many|TRBV9|13
ASSDPGNPTDTQY
>TRBJ1-2|few|TRBV19|13
ASSPRPSGYYGYT
>TRBJ1-6|many|TRBV6-2/TRBV6-3|12
ASSRTGDNSPLH
>TRBJ1-2|many|TRBV9|15
ASSAHRDRGLDYGYT
>TRBJ1-2|many|TRBV6-5|12
ATRLDRPAYGYT
>TRBJ2-5|many|TRBV6-2/TRBV6-3|11
ASSSGLAATKH
>TRBJ2-3|few|TRBV7-8|11
ASSLGPTDTQY
>TRBJ2-1|few|TRBV4-3|13
ASSQDRTNGNEQF
>TRBJ2-7|many|TRBV29-1|10
SVSGVTYEQY
>TRBJ1-1|many|TRBV6-2/TRBV6-3|11
ASGTLIATEAF
>TRBJ2-1|medium-sized|TRBV4-3|14
ASSQDGTSSYNEQF
>TRBJ1-1|few|TRBV28|11
ASSTRDRYEAF
>TRBJ1-5|many|TRBV6-2/TRBV6-3|13
ASSSGTGGYKPQH
>TRBJ2-6|many|TRBV12-3/TRBV12-4|14
ASSRIAGSGANVLT
>TRBJ2-3|many|TRBV10-3|12
AIKQGRSTDTQY
>TRBJ2-2|many|TRBV6-5|14
ASTKGGRGDTGELF
>TRBJ2-1|few|TRBV6-4|11
ASSVNRDNEQF
>TRBJ2-4|medium-sized|TRBV29-1|15
SASGTGGARSKNIQY
>TRBJ2-5|few|TRBV2|11
ASSYSKQETQY
>TRBJ1-3|NA|TRBV6-5|12
ASSKQGTGNTIY
>TRBJ2-1|few|TRBV5-1|13
ASSLRAESYNEQF
>TRBJ1-5|many|TRBV30|10
AWGRSRQPQH
>TRBJ1-1|few|TRBV7-2|14
ASSYTGGADVTEAF
>TRBJ2-5|few|TRBV14|11
ASRREAAETQY
>TRBJ2-2|NA|TRBV7-2|12
ASSSQSVAGELF